This section outlines one T cell receptor beta chain sequence together with its context. Its antigen is still unknown. This sample was taken from a study of cytomegalovirus exposure and HLA in healthy donors. General observations from the study: The majority of CMV-associated TCR beta chains were reported as apparently HLA-restricted in a later analysis. The number of N-insertions in an Asian-associated ancestry cluster was reportedly below the approximately 700-donor mean in a later analysis. Further analysis, carried out later, found HLA-associated TCR beta chains more clonally expanded than equally common other chains.

The PCR was carried out with 60 Vbeta primers and 13 Jbeta primers. The table came from immunoSEQ multiplex PCR; TCRdb's copy has only in-frame clones and leaves some out. Among approximately 140,000 clones listed, around 85% were seen once. The receptor comes from a man between 40 and 49 years old in good health and CMV-seropositive. The source material was PBMCs.

The CDR3 region is CASSIRTGRTEAFF. The CDR3, as DNA: TGTGCCAGTAGTATTCGGACAGGACGCACTGAAGCTTTCTTT. The chain carries TRBV19 and TRBJ1-1, with 7 bases matching TRBD1. The trim removed 3 bases at V and 4 bases at J, leaving 5 bases unmatched. Germline CDR1 is LNHDA and CDR2 is SQIVND (reference sequence). The CDR3 is made up of 14 amino acids.